This T cell receptor beta chain was recorded in a study of blood T cell repertoires in COVID-19. The wider study: The samples span acute and convalescent COVID-19 from the United States, Italy and Spain. T cells, B-cell-depleted T cells, or PBMCs supplied cDNA or gDNA.

CDR3 length: 12 residues. V lost 3 bases and J lost 5, with 7 bases in between. In the authors' workflow: Estimates of nucleated cell counts were drawn from the amplification of reference gene primers. This table comes from immunoSEQ multiplex PCR, and its TCRdb copy is limited to in-frame clones, with some not included. The D gene and trimming were derived from the DNA, and the V and J assignments and clone size from that table. There are hundreds of thousands of clones in the sample; around 88% occur only once, and roughly 1.2% lies in the top ten. Assignments of participants to cohorts depended upon their own reported clinical history.

This clonotype was sampled from a woman aged 35 to 49 with acute COVID-19. What was sequenced was PBMCs or T cells enriched from blood (not recorded which). The chain uses TRBV12-3 or TRBV12-4 and TRBJ1-2; the D is unclear. CDR3: CASSLQDYGYTF. The DNA for the CDR3 is TGTGCCAGCAGTTTGCAGGATTATGGCTACACCTTC.